The entry that follows covers one T cell receptor (beta chain) sequence. Its antigen target is currently unknown. Per-base quality was not reported, and no clone a single base away is much larger than it. The data derive from a study of technical replicates of blood from several donors (dated by TCRdb to the late 2010s). The method behind the library was the immunoSEQ multiplex PCR assay. Imported from immuneACCESS, the table was reduced by TCRdb to in-frame sequences with V and J called. These copies leave out some clones; in studies compared against another copy, an unresolved V gene accounts for under half, and the cause of the remainder is not known. In this sample the table shows approximately 93,000 clones, around 94% of which occur a single time. The ten largest clones take up 0.2% to 0.3% of the sample. V is reduced by 10 bases and J by 3 bases, leaving a spacing of 18 bases between them. CDR1 and CDR2, looked up from the germline V gene (reference sequence), are SEHNR and FQNEAQ. The CDR3 runs 14 amino acids, cysteine and phenylalanine included. Just CDR3 DNA is preserved here, 42 bases in frame from base 1.

The chain is assembled from TRBV7-9 and TRBJ1-2; TRBD1 is a possible D gene, resting on 5 matching bases. The TCR originated in a human donor in good health. Sequencing input: T cells isolated from PBMCs. The CDR3 has the sequence CATGLQGSYYGYTF. The nucleotide sequence reads as follows: TGTGCCACCGGTCTCCAGGGAAGCTACTATGGCTACACCTTC.